The clone carrying this T cell receptor (beta chain) was picked up many times. The time point denotes: longitudinal time-point 1 (baseline). This sample is part of a study of neurological immune-mediated disorders. TCRdb analysed the 5' RACE reads with MiXCR anew, one entry per CDR3 protein. The table includes tens of thousands of distinct CDR3 sequences, about 10% detected once. The TCR originated in a male donor with HTLV-1-associated myelopathy (HAM/TSP). The sample taken for sequencing was PBMCs.

The CDR3 DNA reads TGTGCCAGCAGCTTGGCCACGGGGCACGGGGGTCAGCCCCAGCATTTT. It encodes CASSLATGHGGQPQHF. V usage is TRBV5-5 and J usage is TRBJ1-5; TRBD1 might be the D (5 bases). CDR3 length equals 16 residues. CDR1 is SGHKS and CDR2 is YYEKEE in the germline V gene (reference sequence). The ends were cut back, 0 bases at V and 6 bases at J, with 16 bases in the middle.